Listed below are T cell receptor beta chains from one sample, sequenced in a study of follicular helper T cells after annual influenza vaccination. The assay was immunoSEQ multiplex PCR, and TCRdb's table has in-frame clones only and misses some. The sample records about 15,000 clones, approximately 88% being singletons. The sample was CXCR5+ CD38- circulating T follicular helper cells from blood, taken 7 days after influenza vaccination. The receptor source for this set is an adult who received the influenza vaccine. Each CDR3 is given with its conserved first and last residue. Each record gives: V gene, J gene, clone size, D gene, CDR3 DNA, CDR3 protein. The D gene is left open where the match is weak. Clone sizes are given selectively: once, few, many, or a class where the clone is expanded.

TRBV5-1	TRBJ2-1	.	TRBD2	TGCGCCAGCAGCTTGAGGGAGCGGGGGGCGAGGGTAGATGAGCAGTTCTTC	CASSLRERGARVDEQFF
TRBV11-2	TRBJ1-5	.	.	TGTGCCAGCAGCCGGAGCGGAAATCAGCCCCAGCATTTT	CASSRSGNQPQHF
TRBV5-1	TRBJ2-7	.	.	TGCGCCAGCAGCTTGTCGTTAGACGAGCAGTACTTC	CASSLSLDEQYF
TRBV6-5	TRBJ1-6	.	TRBD1	TGTGCCAGCAGACAGGGGCTGAATTCACCCCTCCACTTT	CASRQGLNSPLHF
TRBV7-9	TRBJ1-1	once	.	TGTGCCAGCAGCTTGGGAGAGAACACTGAAGCTTTCTTT	CASSLGENTEAFF
TRBV5-5	TRBJ2-4	.	.	TGTGCCAGCAGCTTTACAGCTAACAATAAAAACATTCAGTACTTC	CASSFTANNKNIQYF
TRBV30	TRBJ1-5	few	.	TGTGCCTGGAGTCTTCCGGCCCGGGACATGCTTTTTCAAAGCAATCAGCCCCAGCATTTT	CAWSLPARDMLFQSNQPQHF
TRBV6-6	TRBJ1-5	once	.	TGTGCCAGCAGTCACAGGGAGGGTCAGCCCCAGCATTTT	CASSHREGQPQHF
TRBV5-1	TRBJ1-1	.	.	TGCGCCAGCAGCCGAACCCTACAGGGTAGCACTGAAGCTTTCTTT	CASSRTLQGSTEAFF
TRBV4-2	TRBJ2-5	.	.	TGTGCCAGCAGCCAAGGACAGGGACTGAGAGAGACCCAGTACTTC	CASSQGQGLRETQYF
TRBV30	TRBJ1-6	.	.	TGTGCCTGGAGTGACTGGGACACCTCCTATCCACCCCTCCACTTT	CAWSDWDTSYPPLHF
TRBV5-8	TRBJ1-2	.	.	TGTGCCAGCAGCTTGGTTGGAGCTAACTATGGCTACACCTTC	CASSLVGANYGYTF
TRBV7-2	TRBJ2-7	.	.	TGTGCCAGCGGAAAGTACACAGGGTACGAGCAGTACTTC	CASGKYTGYEQYF
TRBV19	TRBJ2-2	.	.	TGTGCCAGTAGTATGAGATTGTTTGAGGGCACCGGGGAGCTGTTTTTT	CASSMRLFEGTGELFF
TRBV18	TRBJ1-1	.	TRBD1	TGTGCCAGCTCACCCGGGACAGCCAACACTGAAGCTTTCTTT	CASSPGTANTEAFF
TRBV7-6	TRBJ2-4	.	TRBD2	TGTGCCAGCAGCCCAGGACTAGCGGGTACACTAGCCAAAAACATTCAGTACTTC	CASSPGLAGTLAKNIQYF
TRBV5-6	TRBJ2-7	.	TRBD1	TGTGCCAGCAGCTGGACAGGGCCCTCCTACGAGCAGTACTTC	CASSWTGPSYEQYF
TRBV10-3	TRBJ2-7	few	.	TGTGCCATCAGTCCACAGGGAGGGTACGAGCAGTACTTC	CAISPQGGYEQYF
TRBV5-1	TRBJ1-3	.	.	TGCGCCAGCAGCTTGGGCCCGCGCTCTGGAAACACCATATATTTT	CASSLGPRSGNTIYF
TRBV12-5	TRBJ2-3	once	.	TGTGCTAGTGGTCTCAGGGTAGATACGCAGTATTTT	CASGLRVDTQYF
TRBV2	TRBJ1-2	once	.	TGTGCCAGCAGTGCCCCCCCTAGCGGGGGCTATGGCTACACCTTC	CASSAPPSGGYGYTF
TRBV7-3	TRBJ1-6	.	.	TGTGCCAGCAGCTCCGGGACATTTAATTCACCCCTCCACTTT	CASSSGTFNSPLHF
TRBV19	TRBJ2-2	once	.	TGTGCCAGTAGGGACTATTACACCGGGGAGCTGTTTTTT	CASRDYYTGELFF
TRBV5-1	TRBJ2-7	.	.	TGCGCCAGCAGCTTGTCCCGTTCGGACGAGCAGTACTTC	CASSLSRSDEQYF
TRBV10-1	TRBJ2-2	once	.	TGCGCCAGCAGTCCTGGGGGCGGCGGGGAGCTGTTTTTT	CASSPGGGGELFF
TRBV5-6	TRBJ1-2	.	.	TGTGCCAGCAGCTTGTCAGGGATGTATGGCTACACCTTC	CASSLSGMYGYTF
TRBV11-2	TRBJ2-7	.	.	TGTGCCAGCAGCTTATGGGAGGCCTACGAGCAGTACTTC	CASSLWEAYEQYF
TRBV18	TRBJ2-5	.	.	TGTGCCAGCTCACCTTTCCCGCCCGGAGGTGAAGAGACCCAGTACTTC	CASSPFPPGGEETQYF
TRBV29-1	TRBJ2-5	.	.	TGCAGCGTTAGCAGGGGAAGGGAGACCCAGTACTTC	CSVSRGRETQYF
TRBV19	TRBJ1-1	.	TRBD1	TGTGCCAGTAGTAACGACAGGGGAACACGGAACACTGAAGCTTTCTTT	CASSNDRGTRNTEAFF
TRBV19	TRBJ1-2	.	TRBD1	TGTGCCAGTACCCGGACAGGGAAGGAGGAGGGCTACACCTTC	CASTRTGKEEGYTF
TRBV5-1	TRBJ2-3	once	.	TGCGCCAGCACGTCGCTAATGACAGATACGCAGTATTTT	CASTSLMTDTQYF
TRBV6-1	TRBJ1-1	.	TRBD1	TGTGCCAGCAGTGGGGGACAGGGAATGTGGTACGCTTTCTTT	CASSGGQGMWYAFF
TRBV5-1	TRBJ2-7	once	.	TGCGCCAGCAGCTTGGGGCAGCGACGTAACGAGCAGTACTTC	CASSLGQRRNEQYF
TRBV7-2	TRBJ2-7	.	.	TGTGCCAGCAGCTTAGTTAGTGGGAGCCTTTACGAGCAGTACTTC	CASSLVSGSLYEQYF
TRBV19	TRBJ1-1	.	TRBD1	TGTGCCAGTAGGTGGACAGGGGGCACTGAAGCTTTCTTT	CASRWTGGTEAFF
TRBV19	TRBJ1-2	.	.	TGTGCCAGTAGTCCCCGTGGGAGGGCGGCTAACTATGGCTACACCTTC	CASSPRGRAANYGYTF
TRBV28	TRBJ1-6	.	TRBD1	TGTGCCAGCAGTCCTTCGACAGGGGCCCATTCACCCCTCCACTTT	CASSPSTGAHSPLHF
TRBV6-5	TRBJ2-7	.	TRBD1	TGTGCCAGCAGTTGGACCGGGACAGGGGGTATCAACGAGCAGTACTTC	CASSWTGTGGINEQYF
TRBV29-1	TRBJ1-5	.	TRBD1	TGCAGCGTTGTGGGGACAGGGCTCGGGCAGCCCCAGCATTTT	CSVVGTGLGQPQHF
TRBV18	TRBJ1-1	.	.	TGTGCCAGCTCACCTTCCCCAACCCGGGAAGCTTTCTTT	CASSPSPTREAFF
TRBV27	TRBJ1-2	.	.	TGTGCCAGCAGTTTATCCGGCGGGGCGTTTGGCTACACCTTC	CASSLSGGAFGYTF
TRBV6-6	TRBJ1-3	few	.	TGTGCCAGCCAGGGGTCCTCTGGAAACACCATATATTTT	CASQGSSGNTIYF
TRBV5-6	TRBJ1-5	.	.	TGTGCCAGCAGCTCCCAAGCAGGAAATCAGCCCCAGCATTTT	CASSSQAGNQPQHF
TRBV19	TRBJ1-1	.	TRBD1	TGTGCCAGTAGTATAGACAGGGGGCCGAACACTGAAGCTTTCTTT	CASSIDRGPNTEAFF
TRBV5-1	TRBJ2-3	.	TRBD2	TGCGCCAGCAGCTTGGTGGCGGGGGAGGATACGCAGTATTTT	CASSLVAGEDTQYF
TRBV6-1	TRBJ1-5	once	TRBD1	TGTGCCAGCAGCTTGACAGGGGCTTACCAGCCCCAGCATTTT	CASSLTGAYQPQHF
TRBV18	TRBJ2-5	.	.	TGTGCCAGCTCACCCTCGACCGGGTACCAAGAGACCCAGTACTTC	CASSPSTGYQETQYF
TRBV2	TRBJ2-3	.	.	TGTGCCACCAAGGGGGGGGCCGGAACAGATACGCAGTATTTT	CATKGGAGTDTQYF
TRBV5-6	TRBJ2-1	.	TRBD1	TGTGCCAGCAGCTTGGCCAACAGGGGGCCCCCCTCGCGTTACAATGAGCAGTTCTTC	CASSLANRGPPSRYNEQFF
TRBV2	TRBJ2-7	.	.	TGTGCCAGCAACAAGGACAGACTGGCAGGGGAGCAGTACTTC	CASNKDRLAGEQYF
TRBV6-1	TRBJ2-5	once	.	TGTGCCGGCAGTGAATGGGGGGGCGCCGGGCAAGAGACCCAGTACTTC	CAGSEWGGAGQETQYF
TRBV7-2	TRBJ2-7	once	TRBD2	TGTGCCAGTCAGCGGACTAGCGCCCTATACGAGCAGTACTTC	CASQRTSALYEQYF
TRBV15	TRBJ1-1	.	TRBD1	TGTGCCACCAGCAGAGGCGGACAGGTCACTGAAGCTTTCTTT	CATSRGGQVTEAFF
TRBV6-6	TRBJ1-5	few	.	TGTGCCAGCAGTTACTCGGGTCAACGGAGGTATCAGCCCCAGCATTTT	CASSYSGQRRYQPQHF